The next 6 T cell receptor beta chains were all read from a single sample in a study of cytomegalovirus exposure and HLA in healthy donors. The PCR employed 60 Vbeta primers together with 13 Jbeta primers. The data were produced by immunoSEQ multiplex PCR, yet TCRdb's version contains in-frame clones alone and is incomplete. The profile shows more than 100,000 clones, about 74% of them singletons. Sequenced material: PBMCs. Receptors were obtained from a woman in her forties or fifties in good health and CMV-seropositive.

The genes are TRBV5-6 and TRBJ1-1, with a possible D match to TRBD1 (6 bases). V lost 4 bases and J 0 bases, leaving 16 bases between the germline ends. Germline values: CDR1 SGHDT, CDR2 YYEEEE. The CDR3 length is 16 residues. DNA of the CDR3: TGTGCCAGCAGCGCAATTTCGACAGGCATGAACACTGAAGCTTTCTTT. It codes for CASSAISTGMNTEAFF.

The J gene is TRBJ2-7, the V gene TRBV11-3; D remains unclear. The germline V gene encodes CDR1 SGHNT and CDR2 YENEEA. This CDR3 is built from 12 residues. The V gene lost 1 base and the J gene lost 7 bases, with 8 bases spanning the gap. The CDR3 DNA sequence: TGTGCCAGCAGCTTAGGAGGAGAGGAGCAGTACTTC. This gives the protein CASSLGGEEQYF. Full variable domain (missing parts from reference TRBV11-3 and TRBJ2-7): EAGVVQSPRYKIIEKKQPVAFWCNPISGHNTLYWYLQNLGQGPELLIRYENEEAVDDSQLPKDRFSAERLKGVDSTLKIQPAELGDSAVYLCASSLGGEEQYFGPGTRLTVT.

V and J are TRBV5-1 and TRBJ2-3; TRBD1 matches 12 bases. With 4 bases clipped from V and 5 bases from J, the junction kept 8 bases outside the gene matches. The CDR3 runs to 16 residues. Per germline, CDR1 SGHRS and CDR2 YFSETQ. CDR3 DNA: TGCGCCAGCAGCGGGACAGGGGGCGCCGGGGGAGATACGCAGTATTTT. It is translated as CASSGTGGAGGDTQYF.

The chain couples TRBV7-6 to TRBJ1-6; possibly TRBD1 for D (5 bases). The CDR3 covers 18 residues. Germline V gene data show CDR1 as SGHVS and CDR2 as FNYEAQ. V was cut by 2 bases and J by 0 bases, with 14 bases left in between. The DNA for the CDR3 is TGTGCCAGCAGCTTATTGCCCGGGGGTTCCTCCTATAATTCACCCCTCCACTTT. Translating it yields CASSLLPGGSSYNSPLHF.

The V and J genes are TRBV7-2 and TRBJ1-1; D remains ambiguous. This CDR3 region has 15 residues. Germline CDR1 reads SGHTA; CDR2 reads FQGNSA. The V gene lost 5 bases and the J gene lost 5 bases, with 18 bases spanning the gap. CDR3 residues: CASSPRGGWETEAFF. CDR3 bases: TGTGCCAGCAGCCCACGGGGTGGGTGGGAGACTGAAGCTTTCTTT. The variable domain in full, completed from reference TRBV7-2 and TRBJ1-1, reads GAGVSQSPSNKVTEKGKDVELRCDPISGHTALYWYRQSLGQGLEFLIYFQGNSAPDKSGLPSDRFSAERTGGSVSTLTIQRTQQEDSAVYLCASSPRGGWETEAFFGQGTRLTVV.

V and J are TRBV6-1 and TRBJ2-1, with D perhaps TRBD2 (6 bases). The ends were cut back, 2 bases at V and 5 bases at J, with 13 bases in the middle. CDR1 and CDR2 from the germline V gene are MNHNS and SASEGT. The CDR3 has 15 residues. CDR3 sequence: CASSERGLPNNEQFF. CDR3 DNA sequence: TGTGCCAGCAGTGAACGAGGACTACCGAACAATGAGCAGTTCTTC.